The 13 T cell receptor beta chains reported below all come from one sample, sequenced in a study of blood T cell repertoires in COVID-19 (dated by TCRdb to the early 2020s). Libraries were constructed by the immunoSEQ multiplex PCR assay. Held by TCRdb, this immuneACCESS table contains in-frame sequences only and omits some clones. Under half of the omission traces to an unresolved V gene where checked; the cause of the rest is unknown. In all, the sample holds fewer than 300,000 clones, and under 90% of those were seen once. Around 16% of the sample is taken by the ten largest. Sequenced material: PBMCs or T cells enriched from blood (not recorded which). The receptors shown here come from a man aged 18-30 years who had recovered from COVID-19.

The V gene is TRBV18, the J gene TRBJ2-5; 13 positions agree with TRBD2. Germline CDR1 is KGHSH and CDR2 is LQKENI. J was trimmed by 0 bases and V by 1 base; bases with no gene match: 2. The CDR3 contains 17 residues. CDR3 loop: CASSPRLAGGDQETQYF. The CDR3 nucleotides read TGTGCCAGCTCACCACGACTAGCGGGGGGCGACCAAGAGACCCAGTACTTC.

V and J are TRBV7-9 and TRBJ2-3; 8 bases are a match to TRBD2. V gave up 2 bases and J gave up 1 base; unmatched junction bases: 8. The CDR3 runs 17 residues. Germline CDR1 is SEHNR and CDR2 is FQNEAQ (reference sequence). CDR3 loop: CASSLPGRGARTDTQYF. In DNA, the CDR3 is TGTGCCAGCAGCTTACCCGGGCGGGGGGCCCGCACAGATACGCAGTATTTT. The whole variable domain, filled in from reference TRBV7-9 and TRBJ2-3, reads DTGVSQNPRHKITKRGQNVTFRCDPISEHNRLYWYRQTLGQGPEFLTYFQNEAQLEKSRLLSDRFSAERPKGSFSTLEIQRTEQGDSAMYLCASSLPGRGARTDTQYFGPGTRLTVL.

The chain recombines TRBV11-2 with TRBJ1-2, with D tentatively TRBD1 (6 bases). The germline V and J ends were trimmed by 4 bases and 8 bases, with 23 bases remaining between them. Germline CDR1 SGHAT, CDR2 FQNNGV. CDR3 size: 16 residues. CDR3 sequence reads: CASSSYPGAVGGGYTF. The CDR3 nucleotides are TGTGCCAGCAGCTCGTACCCAGGGGCGGTAGGAGGCGGCTACACCTTC.

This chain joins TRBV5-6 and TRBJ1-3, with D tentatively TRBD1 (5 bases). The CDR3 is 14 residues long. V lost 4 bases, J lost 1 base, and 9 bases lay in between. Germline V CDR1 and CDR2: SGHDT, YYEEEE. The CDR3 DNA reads TGTGCCAGCAGCCGGGCAGGGTCTGGAAACACCATATATTTT. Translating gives CASSRAGSGNTIYF.

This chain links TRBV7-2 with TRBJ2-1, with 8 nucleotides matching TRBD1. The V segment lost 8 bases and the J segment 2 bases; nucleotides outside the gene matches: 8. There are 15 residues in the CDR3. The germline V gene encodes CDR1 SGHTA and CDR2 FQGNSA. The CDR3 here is CASGGTGETYNEQFF. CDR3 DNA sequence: TGTGCCAGCGGTGGGACAGGCGAAACCTACAATGAGCAGTTCTTC.

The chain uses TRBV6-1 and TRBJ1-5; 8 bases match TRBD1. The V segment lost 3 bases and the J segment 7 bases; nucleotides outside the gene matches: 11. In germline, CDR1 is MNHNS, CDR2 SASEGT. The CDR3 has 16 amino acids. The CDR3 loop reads CASSDLSGQGGQPQHF. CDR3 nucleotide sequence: TGTGCCAGCAGTGACCTTTCAGGACAGGGTGGGCAGCCCCAGCATTTT.

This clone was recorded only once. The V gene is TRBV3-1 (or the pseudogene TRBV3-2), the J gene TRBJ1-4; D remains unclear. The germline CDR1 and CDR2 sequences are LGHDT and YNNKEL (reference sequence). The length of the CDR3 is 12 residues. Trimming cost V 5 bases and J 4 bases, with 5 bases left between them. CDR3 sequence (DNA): TGTGCCAGCAGCACTGATAATGAAAAACTGTTTTTT. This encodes CASSTDNEKLFF.

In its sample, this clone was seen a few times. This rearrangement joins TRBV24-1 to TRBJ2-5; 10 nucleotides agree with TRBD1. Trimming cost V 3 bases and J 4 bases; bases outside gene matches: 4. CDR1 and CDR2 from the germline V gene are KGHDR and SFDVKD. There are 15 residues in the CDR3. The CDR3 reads CATSDPGQGVETQYF. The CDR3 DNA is TGTGCCACCAGTGATCCCGGACAGGGGGTAGAGACCCAGTACTTC.

The CDR3 loop reads CASLSGGSSYNEQFF. DNA for the CDR3: TGTGCCAGCCTGAGTGGGGGGTCCTCCTACAATGAGCAGTTCTTC. The V and J genes are TRBV28 and TRBJ2-1, with D maybe TRBD2 (6 bases). The CDR3 length is 15 residues. Germline V gives CDR1 MDHEN, CDR2 SYDVKM. The V gene lost 8 bases and the J gene lost 0 bases, with 14 bases spanning the gap.

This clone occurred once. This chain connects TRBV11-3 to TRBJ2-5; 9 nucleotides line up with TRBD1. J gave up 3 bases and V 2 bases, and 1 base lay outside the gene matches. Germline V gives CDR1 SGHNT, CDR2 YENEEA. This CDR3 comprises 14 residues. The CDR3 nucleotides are TGTGCCAGCAGCTTAACAGGGGGCGAAGAGACCCAGTACTTC. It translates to CASSLTGGEETQYF.

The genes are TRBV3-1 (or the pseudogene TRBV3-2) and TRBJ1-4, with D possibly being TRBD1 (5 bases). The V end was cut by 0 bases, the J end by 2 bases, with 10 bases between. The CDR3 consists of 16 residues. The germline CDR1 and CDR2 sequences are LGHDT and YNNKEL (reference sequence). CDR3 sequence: CASSQDREGTNEKLFF. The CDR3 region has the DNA TGTGCCAGCAGCCAAGATAGGGAGGGGACTAATGAAAAACTGTTTTTT.

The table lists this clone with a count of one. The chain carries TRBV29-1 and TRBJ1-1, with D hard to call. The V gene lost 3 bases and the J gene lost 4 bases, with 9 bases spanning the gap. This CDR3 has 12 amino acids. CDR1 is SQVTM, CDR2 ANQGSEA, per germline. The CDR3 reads CSVEVQATEAFF. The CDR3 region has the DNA TGCAGCGTTGAGGTCCAAGCCACTGAAGCTTTCTTT.

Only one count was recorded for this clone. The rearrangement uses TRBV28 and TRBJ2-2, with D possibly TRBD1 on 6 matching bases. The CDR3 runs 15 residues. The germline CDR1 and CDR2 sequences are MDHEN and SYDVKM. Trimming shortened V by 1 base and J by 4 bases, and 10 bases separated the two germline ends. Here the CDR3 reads CASSLLEGGTGELFF. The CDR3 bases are TGTGCCAGCAGTTTATTGGAAGGGGGCACCGGGGAGCTGTTTTTT. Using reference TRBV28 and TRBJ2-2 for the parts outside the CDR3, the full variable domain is DVKVTQSSRYLVKRTGEKVFLECVQDMDHENMFWYRQDPGLGLRLIYFSYDVKMKEKGDIPEGYSVSREKKERFSLILESASTNQTSMYLCASSLLEGGTGELFFGEGSRLTVL.